This T cell receptor (beta chain) appears in the sequencing data of a study of T cells in Graves' hyperthyroidism and ophthalmopathy. Amplification of TCR beta CDR3 regions was performed using RNA transcripts as template. Using the HTBI primer set, a first-round RT-PCR was run on the TCR CDR3. One entry per CDR3 protein, called by TCRdb with MiXCR from the multiplex PCR reads. The data hold around 620,000 distinct CDR3 sequences, with over 12% observed a single time. V trimming: 3 bases; J trimming: 8 bases; junction bases outside the gene matches: 5. The CDR3 is 14 residues long. CDR1 is MDHEN, CDR2 SYDVKM, per germline. This clonotype was picked up many times.

This TCR came from a woman in her late teens or twenties with Graves' ophthalmopathy. Sequencing was carried out using blood. The chain links TRBV28 to TRBJ2-1, with 9 bases fitting TRBD1. The CDR3 nucleotides read TGTGCCAGCAGTTTCCGGGGACAGGGCTATGAGCAGTTCTTC. It encodes CASSFRGQGYEQFF.